This T cell receptor (beta chain) was observed in a study of blood T cells in healthy people across ages. Study-wide results and caveats: Higher naive T cell percentage went strongly together with higher TCR beta diversity.

At least ten counts were recorded for this clonotype. Its target is unknown. A second roughly 6 to 12 cycle PCR used barcoded and J-beta primers. Each TCR beta cDNA got a 12-nucleotide random molecular identifier. Each CDR3 protein gets one entry after TCRdb re-called the 5' RACE reads with MiXCR. Among 790,000 or so distinct CDR3 sequences listed, about half were seen once. Staff drew around 10 milliliters of peripheral blood from each donor. PBMCs numbering at least 6.5 million were isolated per sample. Germline lookup yields CDR1 SGHRS and CDR2 YFSETQ. V shed 7 bases, J shed 3 bases, and the junction held 5 bases outside the gene matches. CDR3 length: 14 residues.

This TCR was recovered from an elderly man in good health. The chain couples TRBV5-1 to TRBJ1-1; TRBD1 matches 11 bases. The material sequenced was blood. DNA for the CDR3: TGCGCCAGCGGGACAGGGGGAGGGGACACTGAAGCTTTCTTT. As protein: CASGTGGGDTEAFF.